This TCR beta chain was documented in a study of T-cell reconstitution after alpha-beta-depleted transplantation in children. Trimming took 2 bases from V and 4 from J; bases not matched to a gene: 9. CDR3 length: 16 amino acids. Preparation of the TCRbeta library involved a method that used unique molecular identifiers. MiXCR was run by TCRdb on the PCR reads, yielding one entry per CDR3 protein. Here the sample spans more than 450,000 distinct CDR3 sequences, around 16% being singletons. This clonotype was detected only a few times. The sequence came from a human donor who donated a stem cell graft to a child with acute lymphoblastic leukemia. Sequences were derived from PBMCs from the stem cell graft donor, sampled from the stem cell graft. V usage is TRBV12-3 or TRBV12-4 and J usage is TRBJ2-3; 7 bases are a match to TRBD2. In DNA form, the CDR3 reads TGTGCCAGCAGTTTATTTGTGGGAGGGCCCGCAGATACGCAGTATTTT. Its protein is CASSLFVGGPADTQYF.